This paragraph reports one T cell receptor (beta chain). Its specificity is unknown. TCRdb reprocessed the reads via MiXCR and lists one record per CDR3 protein. The sample has around 50,000 distinct CDR3 sequences, 20% seen once; the top ten hold about 26%. The sample comes from a study of T cell repertoires in cytomegalovirus infection. Whole-study results and caveats: In two of eight donors, the top clonotype was HLA-C-restricted CMV-specific. Carriers of CMV and the relevant HLA type were discriminated by public TCR beta frequency.

Trimming pared 3 bases from V and 9 bases from J, leaving 18 bases between. The CDR3 is made up of 15 amino acids. CDR1 SGHTA and CDR2 FQGNSA come from the germline V gene. The V gene is TRBV7-2, the J gene TRBJ1-3; D unresolved. The receptor's source is a human donor in good health (CMV status not recorded). Some clones in this sample may be carry-over from other donors' samples. The sequencing here drew on CD8+ T cells from cultured PBMCs, taken from culture after CMV antigen stimulation. CDR3 sequence reads: CASSLNSRVEGTIYF. In nucleotides, the CDR3 is TGTGCCAGCAGCTTGAATTCACGGGTGGAGGGCACCATATATTTT. The variable domain in full, completed from reference TRBV7-2 and TRBJ1-3, reads GAGVSQSPSNKVTEKGKDVELRCDPISGHTALYWYRQSLGQGLEFLIYFQGNSAPDKSGLPSDRFSAERTGGSVSTLTIQRTQQEDSAVYLCASSLNSRVEGTIYFGEGSWLTVV.